This TCR beta chain stems from a study of T cells expressing NK-cell markers. Study summary: From sorted CD3+CD56+NKG2C+, CD3+CD56+NKG2C- and CD3+CD56-NKG2C+ T cells came the TCR beta repertoires.

The study, taken as a whole, reports: For a few donors, these clonotypes were likewise the leading ones in the CD3+CD56-NKG2C+ fraction. Six or seven donors had dominant NKG2C+ clonotypes that comprised about 1.0-7.5% of their CD8+ T cells.

Regarding this clonotype: Its antigen is not known.

Reprocessing the 5' RACE reads, TCRdb reports a single entry for every CDR3 protein and omits DNA. This sample's table reports hundreds of thousands of distinct CDR3 sequences. This receptor was taken from a man aged 18 to 29 in good health. Sequenced sample: blood T cells: a sorted CD56 or NKG2C T cell subset, CD4+ or CD8+ T cells, or bulk PBMC T cells (not recorded which).

CDR3 sequence: CASSIWGSREGYTF. V gene TRBV19 combines with J gene TRBJ1-2; TCRdb selects TRBD1, and the lack of DNA leaves this call unchecked. Germline loops: CDR1 LNHDA, CDR2 SQIVND (reference sequence). This CDR3 has 14 residues.